The 2 T cell receptor beta chains reported below all come from one sample, sequenced in a study of blood T cell repertoires in COVID-19. Profiling relied on immunoSEQ multiplex PCR, and the TCRdb table lists in-frame clones only, not all of them. The sample includes some 240,000 clones, around 90% of them seen just once. Sequences were obtained from peripheral blood. These receptors originate from a man in his fifties or sixties who had recovered from COVID-19.

This clone was observed a single time. This chain joins TRBV30 and TRBJ1-2; TRBD1 matches 7 bases. The V and J ends lost 1 base and 1 base, in that order; junction bases with no gene match: 3. Germline V CDR1 and CDR2: GTSNPN, SVGIG (reference sequence). The CDR3 totals 14 residues. The DNA for the CDR3 is TGTGCCTGGAGTGGGACAGGTTTTAACTATGGCTACACCTTC. Its translation is CAWSGTGFNYGYTF.

This chain links TRBV24-1 with TRBJ2-3; a weak D match, TRBD1 (7 bases). Looked up from germline, CDR1 is KGHDR and CDR2 is SFDVKD. V lost 4 bases and J lost 6, with 25 bases in between. CDR3 length equals 18 residues. In DNA form, the CDR3 reads TGTGCCACCAGTGACCAGCAGGGGGGCCCCCGATTGTCGGATACGCAGTATTTT. As protein: CATSDQQGGPRLSDTQYF.